The clone carrying this T cell receptor beta chain turned up a few times. The record originates from a study of blood T cell repertoires in COVID-19. TCRdb's table, derived via immunoSEQ multiplex PCR, lists solely in-frame clones and lacks some. The sample lists under 150,000 clones, around 89% occurring once. The CDR3 totals 15 residues. This TCR came from a woman younger than 45 with acute COVID-19. Sample: PBMCs or T cells enriched from blood (not recorded which). This chain uses TRBV21-1 with TRBJ2-7; the tabulated D call, TRBD1, remains unverified against the DNA. TRBV21-1 is reported as a pseudogene. CDR3: CASSRGTGNAYEQYF. The CDR3 DNA is TGTGCCAGCAGCAGGGGGACAGGGAACGCGTACGAGCAGTACTTC.